These 31 T cell receptor beta chains originate from one sample sequenced in a study of blood T cell repertoires in COVID-19 (TCRdb year 2020). Receptors were amplified or captured by the immunoSEQ multiplex PCR assay. TCRdb's version of the immuneACCESS table is confined to in-frame rearrangements and falls short of the full clone set. An unresolved V gene accounts for under half of the shortfall where checked; the remainder is of unknown origin. This sample comprises some 120,000 clones, approximately 80% of them detected only once. Jointly, the top ten make up approximately 16% of the sample. The specimen sequenced was peripheral blood. The source is a woman aged 50 to 65 with acute or convalescent COVID-19.

This clone was seen only a few times. The V call is TRBV5-1, the J call TRBJ1-6; maybe TRBD1 (6 bases). Germline values: CDR1 SGHRS, CDR2 YFSETQ. Trimming pared 0 bases from V and 9 bases from J, leaving 16 bases between. The CDR3 covers 16 residues. This CDR3 reads CASSLASGAKVSPLHF. DNA of the CDR3: TGCGCCAGCAGCTTGGCCTCAGGGGCAAAGGTTTCACCCCTCCACTTT.

The chain uses TRBV19 and TRBJ1-1; 8 bases are shared with TRBD1. CDR3 size: 14 residues. Germline-derived CDR1 and CDR2 are LNHDA and SQIVND (reference sequence). The V gene end was trimmed by 5 bases and the J gene end by 8 bases; junction bases not matched to a gene: 10. The CDR3 here is CASSLSGQVPEAFF. CDR3 nucleotide sequence: TGTGCCAGTAGTCTGTCGGGACAGGTTCCCGAAGCTTTCTTT.

The rearrangement joins TRBV18 to TRBJ2-2; weak D call: TRBD1 (5 bases). Trimming took 1 base from V and 4 from J, leaving 10 bases between them. The germline CDR1 and CDR2 sequences are KGHSH and LQKENI. This CDR3 spans 15 amino acids. The CDR3 coding sequence is TGTGCCAGCTCACCACTCACAGGTGGCACCGGGGAGCTGTTTTTT. Its translation: CASSPLTGGTGELFF.

V usage is TRBV5-1 and J usage is TRBJ2-1; D gene unclear. Germline V gene data show CDR1 as SGHRS and CDR2 as YFSETQ. There are 12 residues in the CDR3. Trimming removed 5 bases from V and 7 bases from J, with 10 bases in between. The CDR3 DNA is TGCGCCAGCAGAATTGGGCAGAATGAGCAGTTCTTC. This codes for CASRIGQNEQFF.

The chain has TRBV6-1 and TRBJ1-6, with a weak D call TRBD1 (6 bases). CDR1 is MNHNS, CDR2 SASEGT, per germline. This CDR3 spans 15 amino acids. V lost 0 bases and J lost 6, with 9 bases in between. The CDR3 DNA follows: TGTGCCAGCAGTGAAGCGGGCAGGGGTAATTCACCCCTCCACTTT. This translates into CASSEAGRGNSPLHF.

The CDR3 bases are TGTGCCAGCAGCTTAGGGGACACCGTTAACACTGAAGCTTTCTTT. It yields the protein CASSLGDTVNTEAFF. J is TRBJ1-1 and V is TRBV7-6; D possibly corresponds to TRBD1 (6 bases). The V and J ends lost 1 base and 2 bases respectively, with 11 bases between them. The CDR3 has 15 amino acids. Germline CDR1 SGHVS, CDR2 FNYEAQ.

The chain employs TRBV3-1 (or the pseudogene TRBV3-2) and TRBJ2-1, with a weak D call TRBD1 (6 bases). CDR3 length: 15 amino acids. Trimming stripped 1 base from V and 4 bases from J, with 11 bases between. CDR1 is LGHDT, CDR2 YNNKEL, per germline (reference sequence). The CDR3 nucleotides are TGTGCCAGCAGCCAAGTTAGTACAGGGTACAATGAGCAGTTCTTC. Translation gives CASSQVSTGYNEQFF.

The rearrangement links TRBV9 to TRBJ1-6, with TRBD1 as a possible D gene (6 bases). The germline CDR1 and CDR2 sequences are SGDLS and YYNGEE. Trimming removed 1 base from V and 10 bases from J, with 15 bases in between. The CDR3 spans 15 residues. CDR3 coding DNA: TGTGCCAGCAGCGTACGGGGAGGGGGACTGTCACCCCTCCACTTT. This gives the protein CASSVRGGGLSPLHF.

The chain couples TRBV18 to TRBJ2-1; D might be TRBD2 (5 bases). The germline V gene encodes CDR1 KGHSH and CDR2 LQKENI. With 0 bases removed from V and 8 bases from J, the gap between germline ends came to 8 bases. This CDR3 is 13 amino acids long. DNA of the CDR3: TGTGCCAGCTCACCACCACTAGACCATGAGCAGTTCTTC. This gives the protein CASSPPLDHEQFF.

The chain recombines TRBV19 with TRBJ2-1, with 10 positions matching TRBD2. Germline V CDR1 and CDR2: LNHDA, SQIVND (reference sequence). CDR3 length: 13 amino acids. V dropped 10 bases and J dropped 4; count of bases not matched to a gene: 4. This CDR3 is CAISGRPYNEQFF. For the CDR3, the DNA is TGTGCCATTAGCGGGAGGCCTTACAATGAGCAGTTCTTC.

V gene TRBV7-9 combines with J gene TRBJ1-2; no reliable D call. The ends were cut back, 5 bases at V and 4 bases at J, with 5 bases in the middle. Germline V gene sequence: CDR1 SEHNR, CDR2 FQNEAQ (reference sequence). CDR3 size: 11 residues. The chain's CDR3 is CASSMSYGYTF. In nucleotides, the CDR3 is TGTGCCAGCAGCATGAGCTATGGCTACACCTTC.

The chain has TRBV10-3 and TRBJ1-2; D perhaps matches TRBD1 (6 bases). Deletions cut 2 bases from V and 14 bases from J, with 12 bases between. CDR3 length: 11 residues. CDR1 is ENHRY and CDR2 is SYGVKD in the germline V gene. The CDR3 loop is CAISETGFKTF. CDR3 bases: TGTGCCATCAGTGAGACAGGGTTCAAAACCTTC.

This clone was recorded once. The rearrangement links TRBV21-1 to TRBJ1-5. TRBV21-1 is a pseudogene locus. This CDR3 spans 17 amino acids. CDR3 sequence (DNA): TGTGCCAGCAATTGGCTCGGACGGGGATATAGCAATCAGCCCCAGCATTTT. Translation gives CASNWLGRGYSNQPQHF.

Details on this clone: The junction shows a germline mismatch at one end, possibly a read error. V gene TRBV9 combines with J gene TRBJ2-7; TRBD1 agrees at 8 bases. CDR1 is SGDLS, CDR2 YYNGEE, per germline. CDR3 size: 13 residues. The CDR3 bases are TGTGCCAGCAGCTCCCCGGACAGGGACGCTGTTTCCTTC. Translating it yields CASSSPDRDAVSF.

The rearrangement uses TRBV5-5 and TRBJ1-5; D may be TRBD1 (5 bases). The CDR3 has 15 residues. Germline V CDR1 and CDR2: SGHKS, YYEKEE (reference sequence). Trimming removed 3 bases at V and 3 bases at J, with 13 bases between. CDR3 residues: CASSSGQGSNQPQHF. The CDR3 DNA sequence: TGTGCCAGCAGCTCTGGACAAGGGTCCAATCAGCCCCAGCATTTT.

The J gene is TRBJ2-7, the V gene TRBV30; 9 nucleotides align to TRBD1. This CDR3 has 17 amino acids. V was clipped by 4 bases and J by 1 base; unmatched bases: 14. Germline V gene lookup returns CDR1 GTSNPN and CDR2 SVGIG (reference sequence). CDR3 sequence: CAWTVPGQGATSYEQYF. DNA of the CDR3: TGTGCCTGGACCGTCCCGGGACAGGGAGCAACTTCCTACGAGCAGTACTTC. The complete variable domain, with remaining parts taken from reference TRBV30 and TRBJ2-7, reads SQTIHQWPATLVQPVGSPLSLECTVEGTSNPNLYWYRQAAGRGLQLLFYSVGIGQISSEVPQNLSASRPQDRQFILSSKKLLLSDSGFYLCAWTVPGQGATSYEQYFGPGTRLTVT.

The chain's CDR3 is CASSRTGGYGNTIYF. The CDR3 DNA sequence: TGTGCCAGCAGTCGGACGGGAGGGTATGGAAACACCATATATTTT. The chain is built from TRBV6-5 and TRBJ1-3; D gene unclear. V was shortened by 5 bases and J by 3 bases, with 14 bases between the two germline ends. Germline CDR1 is MNHEY and CDR2 is SVGAGI. The CDR3 loop spans 15 amino acids.

The table lists this clone with a count of one. The chain has TRBV29-1 and TRBJ2-3; 11 positions agree with TRBD2. Germline CDR1 and CDR2: SQVTM and ANQGSEA. Losses at the gene ends were 4 bases for V and 8 bases for J; bases not matched to a gene: 8. The CDR3 contains 14 residues. The CDR3 sequence is CSVVVAGGLGTQYF. CDR3 coding DNA: TGCAGCGTTGTGGTAGCGGGGGGGCTGGGTACGCAGTATTTT.

The chain combines TRBV6-5 with TRBJ1-1; tentatively, D is TRBD1 (5 bases). Trimming stripped 6 bases from V and 2 bases from J, with 16 bases between. Germline V gene lookup returns CDR1 MNHEY and CDR2 SVGAGI. The CDR3 consists of 15 residues. CDR3 region: CASSRQRIGNTEAFF. The CDR3 DNA is TGTGCCAGCAGCCGACAGAGGATAGGTAACACTGAAGCTTTCTTT.

The chain joins TRBV6-5 to TRBJ2-7; D not certain. This CDR3 has 14 amino acids. Trimming left V 4 bases short and J 2 bases short, with 12 bases between. Germline-derived CDR1 and CDR2 are MNHEY and SVGAGI. CDR3 residues: CASSSPYYPYEQYF. The CDR3 DNA reads as TGTGCCAGCAGTTCTCCATACTACCCCTACGAGCAGTACTTC.

CDR3 sequence: CSVAVGGDEKLFF. The CDR3, as DNA: TGCAGCGTTGCTGTAGGGGGAGATGAAAAACTGTTTTTT. This chain connects TRBV29-1 to TRBJ1-4, with D perhaps matching TRBD1 (6 bases). V lost 4 bases to trimming and J lost 6 bases, with 12 bases between them. In germline, CDR1 is SQVTM, CDR2 ANQGSEA. The CDR3 is 13 amino acids. Variable domain in full (rest from reference TRBV29-1 and TRBJ1-4): SAVISQKPSRDICQRGTSLTIQCQVDSQVTMMFWYRQQPGQSLTLIATANQGSEATYESGFVIDKFPISRPNLTFSTLTVSNMSPEDSSIYLCSVAVGGDEKLFFGSGTQLSVL.

This chain joins TRBV6-1 and TRBJ1-2; D gene ambiguous. The CDR3 length is 13 residues. The germline V and J ends were trimmed by 1 base and 8 bases, with 11 bases remaining between them. Germline CDR1 is MNHNS and CDR2 is SASEGT. The CDR3 spells CASSEVVLAGYTF. Here the CDR3 DNA reads TGTGCCAGCAGTGAAGTAGTCCTCGCGGGCTACACCTTC.

The gene calls are TRBV6-2 or TRBV6-3 and TRBJ1-2; TRBD1 aligns across 8 bases. Germline V gene sequence: CDR1 MNHEY, CDR2 SVGEGT. This CDR3 is built from 13 residues. After removal of 4 bases from V and 7 bases from J, the junction contained 5 bases not matched to a gene. The CDR3 region is CASSSSTGGGYTF. DNA for the CDR3: TGTGCCAGCAGTTCCTCAACAGGGGGTGGCTACACCTTC.

CDR3 nucleotides: TGTGCCAGCAGTGATGCACTCAACTATGGCTACACCTTC. It translates to CASSDALNYGYTF. V usage is TRBV2 and J usage is TRBJ1-2; D not certain. The CDR3 extends over 13 amino acids. Germline V CDR1 and CDR2: SNHLY, FYNNEI. V gave up 3 bases and J gave up 2 bases, with 7 bases separating them.

This chain uses TRBV2 with TRBJ2-3; D may be TRBD2 (5 bases). The CDR3 covers 16 residues. V was shortened by 8 bases and J by 0 bases, with 18 bases between the two germline ends. Per the germline V gene, CDR1 is SNHLY and CDR2 is FYNNEI. The CDR3 DNA reads as TGTGCCAGCCTAAAGCGGAGGCAACCTAGCACAGATACGCAGTATTTT. It translates to CASLKRRQPSTDTQYF.

The chain carries TRBV5-1 and TRBJ2-1; no clear D gene. V was shortened by 4 bases and J by 6 bases, with 11 bases between the two germline ends. The CDR3 length is 13 residues. The germline V gene has CDR1 SGHRS and CDR2 YFSETQ. The CDR3 sequence: CASSPLSGNEQFF. The CDR3 coding sequence is TGCGCCAGCAGCCCCCTTTCAGGCAATGAGCAGTTCTTC.

The V gene is TRBV6-5, the J gene TRBJ1-5, with D possibly being TRBD1 (5 bases). CDR1 and CDR2 from the germline V gene are MNHEY and SVGAGI. Deletions cut 10 bases from V and 3 bases from J, with 13 bases between. The CDR3 has 13 residues. CDR3 region: CATTIRDNQPQHF. The CDR3 nucleotides read TGTGCCACCACCATCAGGGACAATCAGCCCCAGCATTTT.

J is TRBJ2-7 and V is TRBV19; D possibly corresponds to TRBD2 (6 bases). The CDR3 has 17 residues. Germline V lookup: CDR1 LNHDA, CDR2 SQIVND (reference sequence). V was trimmed by 4 bases and J by 2 bases, leaving 21 bases between them. CDR3 sequence reads: CASSTKTPGTRTYEQYF. The CDR3 DNA follows: TGTGCCAGTAGTACCAAAACCCCCGGGACTCGAACCTACGAGCAGTACTTC.

The chain combines TRBV3-1 (or the pseudogene TRBV3-2) with TRBJ2-7, with TRBD1 matching over 8 bases. Germline CDR1 is LGHDT and CDR2 is YNNKEL (reference sequence). The CDR3 consists of 15 residues. With 5 bases clipped from V and 0 bases from J, the junction kept 6 bases outside the gene matches. CDR3 region: CASSSGQASSYEQYF. The CDR3 DNA follows: TGTGCCAGCAGCTCGGGACAGGCTAGCTCCTACGAGCAGTACTTC.

The chain links TRBV5-4 to TRBJ1-4; possibly TRBD1 for D (6 bases). The CDR3 sequence is 18 residues long. Trimming pared 2 bases from V and 3 bases from J, leaving 20 bases between. The V gene's germline CDR1 is SGHNT and CDR2 YYREEE (reference sequence). CDR3 sequence: CASSFRGTHRAPNEKLFF. For the CDR3, the DNA is TGTGCCAGCAGCTTTCGGGGTACCCACAGGGCTCCTAATGAAAAACTGTTTTTT. The whole variable domain, filled in from reference TRBV5-4 and TRBJ1-4, reads ETGVTQSPTHLIKTRGQQVTLRCSSQSGHNTVSWYQQALGQGPQFIFQYYREEENGRGNFPPRFSGLQFPNYSSELNVNALELDDSALYLCASSFRGTHRAPNEKLFFGSGTQLSVL.

The V and J genes are TRBV3-1 (or the pseudogene TRBV3-2) and TRBJ1-3, with TRBD1 matching 7 bases. The trim removed 1 base at V and 4 bases at J, leaving 4 bases unmatched. The CDR3 has 15 residues. Germline loops: CDR1 LGHDT, CDR2 YNNKEL (reference sequence). CDR3 nucleotides: TGTGCCAGCAGCCAAGGACAGGGATCAGGAAACACCATATATTTT. It translates to CASSQGQGSGNTIYF.